This T cell receptor (beta chain) was found in a study of cytomegalovirus exposure and HLA in healthy donors. Findings of the study overall: Common viral pathogens seemed, in a later analysis, to connect with several of the most significant clusters.

As for this clone: Its specificity is not known.

PCR primers comprised 60 Vbeta and 13 Jbeta primers. Using immunoSEQ multiplex PCR, the repertoire was profiled, and TCRdb retains in-frame clones only, with some absent. This table has roughly 180,000 clones, 85% appearing once. Trimming stripped 2 bases from V and 1 base from J, with 7 bases between. The length of the CDR3 is 14 residues. Germline lookup yields CDR1 SGHNT and CDR2 YYREEE (reference sequence). The gene calls are TRBV5-4 and TRBJ1-3, with TRBD1 as a possible D gene (6 bases). The source of this sequence is a boy between 2 and 10 years old in good health and CMV-seronegative. Source material: PBMCs. The CDR3 loop is CASSLTGSGNTIYF. For the CDR3, the DNA is TGTGCCAGCAGCTTAACAGGGTCTGGAAACACCATATATTTT.